This T cell receptor beta chain emerged from a study of chemoradiotherapy in HPV16-positive cancers. Study-wide points: HPV-responsive T-cell expansion during chemoradiotherapy was linked to improved recurrence-free survival in HPV16-positive patients. Candidate HPV-specific clones and E7-related TCR motifs grew in tumor during treatment.

Sequencing used immunoSEQ multiplex PCR; TCRdb keeps in-frame clones, though not all of them. Of roughly 14,000 clones detected, about 70% appear once; the ten largest clones hold roughly a tenth. Repertoires were sampled repeatedly during chemoradiotherapy. CDR1 and CDR2 from the germline V gene are SGHRS and YFSETQ. V trimming: 4 bases; J trimming: 2 bases; junction bases outside the gene matches: 4. The CDR3 spans 16 residues. Remarks on this clone: Its specificity is unknown.

The V and J genes are TRBV5-1 and TRBJ2-3; 13 bases map to TRBD2. The sample here was taken from a patient who underwent chemoradiotherapy. The clonotype originates from a human donor with HPV-associated anogenital cancer. In DNA, the CDR3 is TGCGCCAGCAGCACCGGACTAGCGGGAGACACAGATACGCAGTATTTT. This translates into CASSTGLAGDTDTQYF.